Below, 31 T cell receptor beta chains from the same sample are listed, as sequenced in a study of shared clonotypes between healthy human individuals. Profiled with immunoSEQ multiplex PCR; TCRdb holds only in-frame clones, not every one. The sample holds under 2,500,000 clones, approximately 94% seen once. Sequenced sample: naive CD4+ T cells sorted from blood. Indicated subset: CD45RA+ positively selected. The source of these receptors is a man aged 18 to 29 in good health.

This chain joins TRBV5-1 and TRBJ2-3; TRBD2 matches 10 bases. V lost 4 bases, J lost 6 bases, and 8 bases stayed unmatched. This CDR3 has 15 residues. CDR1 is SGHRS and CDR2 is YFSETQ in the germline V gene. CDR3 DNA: TGCGCCAGCAGCGGCACTAGCGGGGTTTCGGATACGCAGTATTTT. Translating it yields CASSGTSGVSDTQYF.

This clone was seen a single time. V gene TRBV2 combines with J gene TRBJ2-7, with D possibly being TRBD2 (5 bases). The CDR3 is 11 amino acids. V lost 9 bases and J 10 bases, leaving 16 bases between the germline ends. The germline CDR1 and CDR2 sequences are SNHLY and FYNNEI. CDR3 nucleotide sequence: TGTGCCAGTACGGAGGCGCTGAATCAGTACTTC. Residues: CASTEALNQYF.

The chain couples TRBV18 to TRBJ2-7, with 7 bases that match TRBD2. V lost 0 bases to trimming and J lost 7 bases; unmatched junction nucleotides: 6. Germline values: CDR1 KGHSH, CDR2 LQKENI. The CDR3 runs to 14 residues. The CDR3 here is CASSPPAGEWEQYF. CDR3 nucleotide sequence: TGTGCCAGCTCACCACCGGCGGGAGAGTGGGAGCAGTACTTC.

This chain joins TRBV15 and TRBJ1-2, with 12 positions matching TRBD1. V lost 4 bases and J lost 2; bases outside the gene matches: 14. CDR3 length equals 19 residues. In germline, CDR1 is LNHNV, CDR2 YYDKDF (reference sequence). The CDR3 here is CATSTLGTGTGGANYGYTF. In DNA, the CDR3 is TGTGCCACCAGCACCCTAGGAACCGGGACAGGGGGCGCCAACTATGGCTACACCTTC.

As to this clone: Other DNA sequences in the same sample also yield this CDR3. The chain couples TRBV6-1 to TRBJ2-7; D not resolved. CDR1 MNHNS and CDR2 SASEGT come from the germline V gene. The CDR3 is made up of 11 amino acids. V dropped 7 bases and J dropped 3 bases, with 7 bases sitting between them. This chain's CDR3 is CASIASYEQYF. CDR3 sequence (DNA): TGTGCCAGCATTGCAAGCTACGAGCAGTACTTC.

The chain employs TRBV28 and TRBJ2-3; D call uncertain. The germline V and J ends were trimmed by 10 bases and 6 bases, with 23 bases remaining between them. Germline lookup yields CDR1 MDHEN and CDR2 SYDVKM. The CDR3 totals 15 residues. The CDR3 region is CATHTQVVFGDTQYF. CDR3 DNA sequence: TGTGCCACCCACACGCAGGTGGTTTTCGGGGATACGCAGTATTTT.

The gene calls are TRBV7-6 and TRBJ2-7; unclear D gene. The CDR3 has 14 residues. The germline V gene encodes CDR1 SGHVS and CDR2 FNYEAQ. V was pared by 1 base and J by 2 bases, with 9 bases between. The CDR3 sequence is CASSLGDFAYEQYF. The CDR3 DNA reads TGTGCCAGCAGCTTAGGAGACTTCGCCTACGAGCAGTACTTC.

The CDR3 nucleotides read TGCGCCAGCAGCGGGACTAGCGGCATTAACACCGGGGAGCTGTTTTTT. This codes for CASSGTSGINTGELFF. V and J are TRBV5-1 and TRBJ2-2; 11 nucleotides match TRBD2. Germline-derived CDR1 and CDR2 are SGHRS and YFSETQ. This CDR3 has 16 amino acids. V lost 4 bases and J lost 2; bases outside the gene matches: 4.

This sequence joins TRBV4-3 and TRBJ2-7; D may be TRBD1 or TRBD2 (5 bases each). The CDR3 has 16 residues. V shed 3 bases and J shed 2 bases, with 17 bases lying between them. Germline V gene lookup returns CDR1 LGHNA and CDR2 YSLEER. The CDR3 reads CASSQTQGMGAYEQYF. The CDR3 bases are TGCGCCAGCAGCCAGACCCAGGGAATGGGGGCCTACGAGCAGTACTTC.

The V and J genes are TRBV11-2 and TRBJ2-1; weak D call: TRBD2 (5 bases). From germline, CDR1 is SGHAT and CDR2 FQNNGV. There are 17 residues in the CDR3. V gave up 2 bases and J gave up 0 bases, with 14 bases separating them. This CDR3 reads CASSLMSGTGSYNEQFF. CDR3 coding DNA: TGTGCCAGCAGCTTAATGTCGGGAACGGGCTCCTACAATGAGCAGTTCTTC.

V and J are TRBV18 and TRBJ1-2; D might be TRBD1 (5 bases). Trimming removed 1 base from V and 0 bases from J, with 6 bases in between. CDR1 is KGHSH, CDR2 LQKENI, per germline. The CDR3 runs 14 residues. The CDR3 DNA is TGTGCCAGCTCACCACAGACAGCTAACTATGGCTACACCTTC. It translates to CASSPQTANYGYTF. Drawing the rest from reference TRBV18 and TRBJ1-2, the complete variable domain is NAGVMQNPRHLVRRRGQEARLRCSPMKGHSHVYWYRQLPEEGLKFMVYLQKENIIDESGMPKERFSAEFPKEGPSILRIQQVVRGDSAAYFCASSPQTANYGYTFGSGTRLTVV.

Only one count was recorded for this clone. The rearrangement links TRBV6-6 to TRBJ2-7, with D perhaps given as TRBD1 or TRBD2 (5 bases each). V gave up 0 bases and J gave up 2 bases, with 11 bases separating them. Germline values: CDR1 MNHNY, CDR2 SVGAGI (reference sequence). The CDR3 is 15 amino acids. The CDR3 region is CASSYSGDGTYEQYF. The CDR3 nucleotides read TGTGCCAGCAGTTACTCCGGGGACGGCACCTACGAGCAGTACTTC.

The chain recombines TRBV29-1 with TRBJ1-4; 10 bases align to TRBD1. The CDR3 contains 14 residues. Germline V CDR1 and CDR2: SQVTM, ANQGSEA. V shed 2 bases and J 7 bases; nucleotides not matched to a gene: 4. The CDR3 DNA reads TGCAGCGTTGAATTGACAGGGGGCAGTGAAAAACTGTTTTTT. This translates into CSVELTGGSEKLFF.

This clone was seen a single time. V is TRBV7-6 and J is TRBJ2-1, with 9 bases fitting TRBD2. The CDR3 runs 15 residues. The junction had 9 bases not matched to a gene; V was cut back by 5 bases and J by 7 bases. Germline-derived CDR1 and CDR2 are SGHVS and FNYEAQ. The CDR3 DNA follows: TGTGCCAGCAGCCACCGACTAGCGGAAATTAATGAGCAGTTCTTC. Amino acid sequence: CASSHRLAEINEQFF.

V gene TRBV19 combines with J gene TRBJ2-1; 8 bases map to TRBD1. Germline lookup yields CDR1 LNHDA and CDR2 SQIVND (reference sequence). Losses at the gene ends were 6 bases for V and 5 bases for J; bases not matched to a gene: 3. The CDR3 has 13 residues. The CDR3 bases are TGTGCCAGTAGGCAGGACAGGGACAATGAGCAGTTCTTC. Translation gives CASRQDRDNEQFF.

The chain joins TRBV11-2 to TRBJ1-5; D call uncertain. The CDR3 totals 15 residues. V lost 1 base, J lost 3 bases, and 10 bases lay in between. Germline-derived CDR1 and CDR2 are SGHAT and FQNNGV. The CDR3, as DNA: TGTGCCAGCAGCTTAGTTGCAGGCTTCAATCAGCCCCAGCATTTT. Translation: CASSLVAGFNQPQHF.

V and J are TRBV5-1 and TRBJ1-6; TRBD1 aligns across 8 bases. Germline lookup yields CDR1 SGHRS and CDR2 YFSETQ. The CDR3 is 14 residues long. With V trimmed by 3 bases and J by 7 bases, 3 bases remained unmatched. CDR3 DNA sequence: TGCGCCAGCAGCTCAGGGGGCGCAAATTCACCCCTCCACTTT. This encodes CASSSGGANSPLHF.

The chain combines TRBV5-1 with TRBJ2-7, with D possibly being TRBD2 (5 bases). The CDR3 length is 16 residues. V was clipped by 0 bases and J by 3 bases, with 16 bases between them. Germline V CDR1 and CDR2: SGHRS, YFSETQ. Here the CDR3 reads CASSLGSGFMVYEQYF. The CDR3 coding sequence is TGCGCCAGCAGCTTGGGCAGCGGTTTCATGGTCTACGAGCAGTACTTC.

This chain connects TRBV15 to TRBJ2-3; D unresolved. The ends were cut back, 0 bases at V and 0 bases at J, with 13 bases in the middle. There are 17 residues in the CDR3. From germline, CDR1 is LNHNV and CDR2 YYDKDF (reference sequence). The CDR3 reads CATSREGLTDSTDTQYF. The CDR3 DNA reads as TGTGCCACCAGCAGAGAAGGGCTCACGGATAGCACAGATACGCAGTATTTT.

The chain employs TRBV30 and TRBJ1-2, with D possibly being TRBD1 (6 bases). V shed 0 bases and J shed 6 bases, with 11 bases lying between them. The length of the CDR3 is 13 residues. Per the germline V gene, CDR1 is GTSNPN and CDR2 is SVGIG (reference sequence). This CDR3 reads CAWSVSGANGYTF. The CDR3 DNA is TGTGCCTGGAGTGTATCGGGGGCTAATGGCTACACCTTC. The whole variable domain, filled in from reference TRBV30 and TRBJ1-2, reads SQTIHQWPATLVQPVGSPLSLECTVEGTSNPNLYWYRQAAGRGLQLLFYSVGIGQISSEVPQNLSASRPQDRQFILSSKKLLLSDSGFYLCAWSVSGANGYTFGSGTRLTVV.

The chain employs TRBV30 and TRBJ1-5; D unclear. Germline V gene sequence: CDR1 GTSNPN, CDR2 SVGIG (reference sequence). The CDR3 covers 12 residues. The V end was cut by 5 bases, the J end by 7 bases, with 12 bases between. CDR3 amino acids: CAWGRAGQPQHF. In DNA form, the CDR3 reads TGTGCCTGGGGGAGAGCTGGGCAGCCCCAGCATTTT.

The CDR3 bases are TGTGCCAGCAGCCAAGGAAACAGGGGTGAAGCTTTCTTT. Translated: CASSQGNRGEAFF. The rearrangement joins TRBV14 to TRBJ1-1; 7 bases are shared with TRBD1. CDR3 length: 13 residues. The germline CDR1 and CDR2 sequences are SGHDN and FVKESK. V lost 1 base to trimming and J lost 7 bases; unmatched junction nucleotides: 3.

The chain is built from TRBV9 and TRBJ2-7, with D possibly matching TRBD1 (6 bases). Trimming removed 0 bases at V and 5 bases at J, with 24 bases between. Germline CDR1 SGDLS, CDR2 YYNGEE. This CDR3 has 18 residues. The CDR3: CASSVDLLGQGTSNEQYF. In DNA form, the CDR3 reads TGTGCCAGCAGCGTAGATCTTCTGGGGCAGGGGACCAGCAACGAGCAGTACTTC.

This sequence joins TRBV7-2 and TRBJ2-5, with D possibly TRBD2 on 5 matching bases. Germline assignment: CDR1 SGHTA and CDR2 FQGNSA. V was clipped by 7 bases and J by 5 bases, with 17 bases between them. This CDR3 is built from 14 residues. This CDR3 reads CASTRDITKETQYF. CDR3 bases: TGTGCCAGCACCCGGGATATTACGAAGGAGACCCAGTACTTC.

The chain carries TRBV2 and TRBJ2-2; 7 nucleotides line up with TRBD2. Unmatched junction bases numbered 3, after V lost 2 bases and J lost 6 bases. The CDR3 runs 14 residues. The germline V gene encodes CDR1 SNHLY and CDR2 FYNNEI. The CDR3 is CASSESGGPGELFF. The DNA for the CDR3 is TGTGCCAGCAGTGAATCGGGAGGTCCCGGGGAGCTGTTTTTT.

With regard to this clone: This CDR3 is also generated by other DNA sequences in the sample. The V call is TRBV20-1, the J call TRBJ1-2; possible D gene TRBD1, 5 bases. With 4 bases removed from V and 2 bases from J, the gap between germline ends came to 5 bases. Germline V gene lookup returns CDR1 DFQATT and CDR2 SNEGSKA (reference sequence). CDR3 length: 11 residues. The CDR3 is CSATGNYGYTF. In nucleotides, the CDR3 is TGCAGTGCTACAGGGAACTATGGCTACACCTTC.

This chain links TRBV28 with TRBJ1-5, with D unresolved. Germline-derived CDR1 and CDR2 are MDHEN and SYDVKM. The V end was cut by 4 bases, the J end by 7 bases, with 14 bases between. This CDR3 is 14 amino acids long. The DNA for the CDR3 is TGTGCCAGCAGTTACTTATCGCTAGTCCAGCCCCAGCATTTT. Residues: CASSYLSLVQPQHF. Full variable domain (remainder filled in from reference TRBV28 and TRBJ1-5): DVKVTQSSRYLVKRTGEKVFLECVQDMDHENMFWYRQDPGLGLRLIYFSYDVKMKEKGDIPEGYSVSREKKERFSLILESASTNQTSMYLCASSYLSLVQPQHFGDGTRLSIL.

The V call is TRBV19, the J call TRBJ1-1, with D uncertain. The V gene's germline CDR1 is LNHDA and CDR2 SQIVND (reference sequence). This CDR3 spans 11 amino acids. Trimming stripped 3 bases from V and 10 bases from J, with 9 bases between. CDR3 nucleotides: TGTGCCAGTAGTATTACGACGGGAGCTTTCTTT. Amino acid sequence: CASSITTGAFF.

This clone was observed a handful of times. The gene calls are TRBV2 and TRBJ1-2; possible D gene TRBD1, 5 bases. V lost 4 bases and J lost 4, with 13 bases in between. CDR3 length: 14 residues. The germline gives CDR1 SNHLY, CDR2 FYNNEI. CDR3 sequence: CASSASGTVYGYTF. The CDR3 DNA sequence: TGTGCCAGCAGTGCATCCGGGACGGTCTATGGCTACACCTTC.

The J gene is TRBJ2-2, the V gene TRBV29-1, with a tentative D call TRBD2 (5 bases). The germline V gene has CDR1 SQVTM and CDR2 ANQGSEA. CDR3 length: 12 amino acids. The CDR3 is CSSRENTGELFF. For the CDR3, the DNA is TGCAGTAGCCGGGAGAACACCGGGGAGCTGTTTTTT.

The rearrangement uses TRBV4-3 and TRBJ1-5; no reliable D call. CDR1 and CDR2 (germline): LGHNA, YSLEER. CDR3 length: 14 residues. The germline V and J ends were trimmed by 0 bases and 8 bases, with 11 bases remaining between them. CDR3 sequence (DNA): TGCGCCAGCAGCCAAGATCTAGCAAGCGAGCCCCAGCATTTT. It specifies CASSQDLASEPQHF.